The rows below give T cell receptor beta chains drawn from one sample of a study of blood T cell repertoires in COVID-19. Measured with immunoSEQ multiplex PCR; TCRdb has only the in-frame clones, and not every one. Of some 210,000 clones listed, roughly 86% are singletons. The sequenced material came from PBMCs or T cells enriched from blood (not recorded which). These receptor sequences come from a young man with acute COVID-19. Both conserved end residues are part of each CDR3.

TRBV2	TRBJ1-5	CASRQGIDQPQHF
TRBV28	TRBJ1-6	CASRLETAWDSPLHF
TRBV5-1	TRBJ2-5	CASSPVISGRAKTQYF
TRBV7-9	TRBJ2-7	CASSFPDSYEQYF
TRBV28	TRBJ1-1	CASSFPVRDRGDAEAFF
TRBV6-6	TRBJ2-7	CASSPWDSAYEQYF
TRBV4-1	TRBJ2-7	CASSLDTGAYEQYF
TRBV29-1	TRBJ2-1	CSVPRAYNEQFF
TRBV9	TRBJ2-1	CASSGLAGIDEQFF
TRBV6-1	TRBJ2-3	CASSELWGQDTQYF
TRBV4-1	TRBJ1-5	CASSQIEGTGNQPQHF
TRBV7-2	TRBJ1-2	CASTPRGRDGGYTF
TRBV11-2	TRBJ2-7	CASSLSVVGSVYEQYF
TRBV28	TRBJ1-1	CASSFLAVLNTEAFF
TRBV19	TRBJ2-1	CASSTPTSGISSYNEQFF
TRBV7-6	TRBJ1-5	CASSDRGAQPQHF
TRBV5-8	TRBJ2-3	CASSSTRTSGTTDTQYF
TRBV30	TRBJ1-6	CAWTPGRGGDSPLHF